This T cell receptor (beta chain) was sequenced in a study of blood T cell repertoires in COVID-19. Participants were placed into cohorts based on the clinical history they reported. V lost 1 base, J lost 6 bases, and 8 bases stayed unmatched. The CDR3 runs 16 residues. CDR1 is SGHAT, CDR2 FQNNGV, per germline. Measured with immunoSEQ multiplex PCR; TCRdb has only the in-frame clones, and not every one. Of a few hundred thousand clones listed, 70% to 90% are singletons. Sequenced input: PBMCs or T cells enriched from blood (not recorded which). The sequence came from a woman between 45 and 60 years old who had recovered from COVID-19. The chain recombines TRBV11-2 with TRBJ2-3; 9 bases map to TRBD2. The CDR3 is CASSLVGGRAPDTQYF. For the CDR3, the DNA is TGTGCCAGCAGCTTAGTGGGCGGGAGGGCCCCGGATACGCAGTATTTT.